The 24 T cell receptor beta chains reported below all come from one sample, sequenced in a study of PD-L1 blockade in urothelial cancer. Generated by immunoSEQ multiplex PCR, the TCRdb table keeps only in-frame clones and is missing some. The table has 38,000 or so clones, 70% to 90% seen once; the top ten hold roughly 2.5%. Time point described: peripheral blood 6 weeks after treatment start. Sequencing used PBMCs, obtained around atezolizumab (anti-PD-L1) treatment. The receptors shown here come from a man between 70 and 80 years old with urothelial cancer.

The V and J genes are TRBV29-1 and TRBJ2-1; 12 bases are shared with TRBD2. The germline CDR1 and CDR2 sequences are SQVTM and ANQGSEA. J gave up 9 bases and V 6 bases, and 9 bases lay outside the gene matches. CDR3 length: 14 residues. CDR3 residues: CSVVRLAGASEQFF. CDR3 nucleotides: TGCAGCGTAGTTCGACTAGCGGGAGCGAGTGAGCAGTTCTTC.

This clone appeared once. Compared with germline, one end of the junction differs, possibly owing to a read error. The CDR3 DNA is TGCGCCAGCAGCTTAAGCGGAGACCTCAATCGGCCCCAGCATTTT. Translated, it gives CASSLSGDLNRPQHF. The rearrangement uses TRBV5-1 and TRBJ1-5; D is ambiguous. Germline V gene data show CDR1 as SGHRS and CDR2 as YFSETQ. The CDR3 spans 15 residues.

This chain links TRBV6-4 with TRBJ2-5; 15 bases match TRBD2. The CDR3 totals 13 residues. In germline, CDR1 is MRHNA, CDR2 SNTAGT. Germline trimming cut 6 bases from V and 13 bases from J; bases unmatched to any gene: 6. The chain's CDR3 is CASSGLAGGPGYF. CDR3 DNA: TGTGCCAGCAGCGGACTAGCGGGAGGGCCCGGGTACTTC.

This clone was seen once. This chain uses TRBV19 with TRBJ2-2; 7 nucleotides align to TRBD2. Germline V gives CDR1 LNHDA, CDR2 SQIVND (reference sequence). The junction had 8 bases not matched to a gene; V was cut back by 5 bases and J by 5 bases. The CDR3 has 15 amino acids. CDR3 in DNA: TGTGCCAGTAGTCCACAGACCGGGGGGACCGGGGAGCTGTTTTTT. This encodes CASSPQTGGTGELFF.

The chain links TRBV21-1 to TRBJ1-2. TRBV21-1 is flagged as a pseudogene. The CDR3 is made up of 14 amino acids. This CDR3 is CASNTALANYGYTF. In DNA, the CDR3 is TGTGCCAGCAACACAGCGTTAGCTAACTATGGCTACACCTTC.

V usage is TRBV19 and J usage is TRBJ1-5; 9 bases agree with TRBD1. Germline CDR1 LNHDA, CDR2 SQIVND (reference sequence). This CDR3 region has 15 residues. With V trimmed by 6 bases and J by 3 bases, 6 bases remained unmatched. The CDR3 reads CASSRDRGFNQPQHF. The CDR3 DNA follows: TGTGCCAGTAGCCGTGACAGGGGGTTCAATCAGCCCCAGCATTTT.

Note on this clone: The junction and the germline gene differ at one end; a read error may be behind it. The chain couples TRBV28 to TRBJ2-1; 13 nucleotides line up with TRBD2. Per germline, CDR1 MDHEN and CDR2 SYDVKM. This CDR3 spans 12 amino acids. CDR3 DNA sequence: TGTGCCAGCAGTTTGGGGACTAGCGGGACAATCTTC. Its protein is CASSLGTSGTIF. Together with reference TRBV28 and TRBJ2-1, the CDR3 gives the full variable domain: DVKVTQSSRYLVKRTGEKVFLECVQDMDHENMFWYRQDPGLGLRLIYFSYDVKMKEKGDIPEGYSVSREKKERFSLILESASTNQTSMYLCASSLGTSGTIFGPGTRLTVL.

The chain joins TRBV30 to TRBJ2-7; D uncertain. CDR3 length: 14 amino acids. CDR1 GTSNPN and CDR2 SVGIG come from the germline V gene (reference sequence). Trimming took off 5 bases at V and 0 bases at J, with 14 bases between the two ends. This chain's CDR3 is CAWAYRNSSYEQYF. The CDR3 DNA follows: TGTGCCTGGGCCTACCGGAACAGCTCCTACGAGCAGTACTTC.

The CDR3 loop is CASSLKTGTGSYTEAFF. CDR3 DNA sequence: TGTGCCAGTTCCCTCAAAACCGGGACAGGGAGTTACACTGAAGCTTTCTTT. The chain couples TRBV28 to TRBJ1-1; 9 nucleotides match TRBD1. This CDR3 spans 17 amino acids. Germline-derived CDR1 and CDR2 are MDHEN and SYDVKM. Trimming removed 9 bases from V and 3 bases from J; junction bases left unmatched: 17.

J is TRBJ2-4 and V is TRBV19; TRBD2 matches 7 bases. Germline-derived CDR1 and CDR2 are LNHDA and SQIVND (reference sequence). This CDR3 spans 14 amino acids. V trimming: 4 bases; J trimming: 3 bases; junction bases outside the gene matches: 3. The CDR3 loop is CASSTRGGKNIQYF. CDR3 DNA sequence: TGTGCCAGTAGTACCCGCGGGGGCAAAAACATTCAGTACTTC. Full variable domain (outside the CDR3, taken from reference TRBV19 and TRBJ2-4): DGGITQSPKYLFRKEGQNVTLSCEQNLNHDAMYWYRQDPGQGLRLIYYSQIVNDFQKGDIAEGYSVSREKKESFPLTVTSAQKNPTAFYLCASSTRGGKNIQYFGAGTRLSVL.

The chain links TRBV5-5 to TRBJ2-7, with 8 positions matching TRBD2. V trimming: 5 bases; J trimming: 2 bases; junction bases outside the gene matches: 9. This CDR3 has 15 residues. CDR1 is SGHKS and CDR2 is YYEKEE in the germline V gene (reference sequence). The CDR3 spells CASSSTSGPTYEQYF. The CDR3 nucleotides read TGTGCCAGCAGTTCTACTAGCGGACCCACCTACGAGCAGTACTTC.

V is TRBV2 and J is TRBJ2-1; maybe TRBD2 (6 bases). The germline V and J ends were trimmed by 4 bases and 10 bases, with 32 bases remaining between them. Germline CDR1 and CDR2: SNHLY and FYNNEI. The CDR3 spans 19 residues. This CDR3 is CASSVDVPEVLAIIGEQFF. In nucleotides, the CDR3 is TGTGCCAGCAGTGTGGACGTCCCGGAGGTCCTAGCGATTATAGGGGAGCAGTTCTTC.

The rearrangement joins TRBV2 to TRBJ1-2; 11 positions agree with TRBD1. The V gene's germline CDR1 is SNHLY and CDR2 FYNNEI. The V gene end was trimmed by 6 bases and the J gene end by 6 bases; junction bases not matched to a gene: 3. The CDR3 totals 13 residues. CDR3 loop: CASRDRGQDGYTF. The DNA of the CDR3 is TGTGCCAGCAGGGACAGGGGGCAGGATGGCTACACCTTC.

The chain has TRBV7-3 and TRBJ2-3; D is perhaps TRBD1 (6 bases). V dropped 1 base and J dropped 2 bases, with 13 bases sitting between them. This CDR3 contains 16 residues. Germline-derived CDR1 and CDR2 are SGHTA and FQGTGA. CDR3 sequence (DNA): TGTGCCAGCAGCTTAATTGGGGGCCTGAACACAGATACGCAGTATTTT. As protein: CASSLIGGLNTDTQYF.

In DNA form, the CDR3 reads TGTGCCAGCAGCTCGATATCTCCAGGACAGGCGTCCTACGAGCAGTACTTC. Amino acids: CASSSISPGQASYEQYF. The rearrangement links TRBV11-2 to TRBJ2-7; TRBD1 matches at 7 bases. From germline, CDR1 is SGHAT and CDR2 FQNNGV. V gave up 4 bases and J gave up 1 base; unmatched junction bases: 13. This CDR3 has 17 amino acids.

The chain's CDR3 is CASTPRSEYKETQYF. The CDR3 coding sequence is TGTGCCAGCACCCCGAGGAGCGAGTACAAAGAGACCCAGTACTTC. This chain joins TRBV5-4 and TRBJ2-5; unclear D gene. The V and J ends lost 6 bases and 3 bases respectively, with 18 bases between them. CDR1 is SGHNT, CDR2 YYREEE, per germline (reference sequence). The CDR3 consists of 15 residues. Drawing the rest from reference TRBV5-4 and TRBJ2-5, the complete variable domain is ETGVTQSPTHLIKTRGQQVTLRCSSQSGHNTVSWYQQALGQGPQFIFQYYREEENGRGNFPPRFSGLQFPNYSSELNVNALELDDSALYLCASTPRSEYKETQYFGPGTRLLVL.

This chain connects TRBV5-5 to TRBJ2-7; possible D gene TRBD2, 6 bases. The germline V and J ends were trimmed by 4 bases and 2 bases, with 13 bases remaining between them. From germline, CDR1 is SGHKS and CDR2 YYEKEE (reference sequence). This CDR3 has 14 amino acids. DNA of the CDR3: TGTGCCAGCAGCCGGCGGGACGGGACCTACGAGCAGTACTTC. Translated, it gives CASSRRDGTYEQYF.

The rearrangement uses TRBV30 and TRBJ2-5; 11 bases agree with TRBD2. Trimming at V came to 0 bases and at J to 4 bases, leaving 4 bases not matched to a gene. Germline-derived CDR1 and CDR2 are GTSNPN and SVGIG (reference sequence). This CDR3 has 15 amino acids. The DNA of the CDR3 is TGTGCCTGGAGTGTACTAGCGGGAGAGGTAGAGACCCAGTACTTC. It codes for CAWSVLAGEVETQYF.

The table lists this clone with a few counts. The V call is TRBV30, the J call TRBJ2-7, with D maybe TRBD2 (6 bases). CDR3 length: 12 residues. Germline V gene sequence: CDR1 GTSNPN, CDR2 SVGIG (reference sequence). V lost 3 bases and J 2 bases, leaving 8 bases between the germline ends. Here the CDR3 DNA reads TGTGCCTGGAGCGGGGGACCCTACGAGCAGTACTTC. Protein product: CAWSGGPYEQYF. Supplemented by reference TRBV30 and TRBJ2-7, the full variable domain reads SQTIHQWPATLVQPVGSPLSLECTVEGTSNPNLYWYRQAAGRGLQLLFYSVGIGQISSEVPQNLSASRPQDRQFILSSKKLLLSDSGFYLCAWSGGPYEQYFGPGTRLTVT.

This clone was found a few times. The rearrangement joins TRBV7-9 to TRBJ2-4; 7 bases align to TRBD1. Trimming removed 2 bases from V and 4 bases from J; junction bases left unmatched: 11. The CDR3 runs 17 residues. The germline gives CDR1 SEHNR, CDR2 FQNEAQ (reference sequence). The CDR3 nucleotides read TGTGCCAGCAGCTTAAGTCTGTCGAGGGACAGAAAAAACATTCAGTACTTC. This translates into CASSLSLSRDRKNIQYF.

The CDR3 protein is CASSRQGASEQYF. In DNA, the CDR3 is TGTGCCAGCAGCCGACAGGGGGCTAGCGAGCAGTACTTC. The chain is built from TRBV11-3 and TRBJ2-7; 10 bases fit TRBD1. CDR1 SGHNT and CDR2 YENEEA come from the germline V gene. The CDR3 covers 13 residues. J was trimmed by 6 bases and V by 5 bases; bases with no gene match: 4.

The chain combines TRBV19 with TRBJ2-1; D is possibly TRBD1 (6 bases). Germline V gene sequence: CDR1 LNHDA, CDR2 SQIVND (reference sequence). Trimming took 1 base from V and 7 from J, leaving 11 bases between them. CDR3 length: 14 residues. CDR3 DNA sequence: TGTGCCAGTAGTATAGGGGCAGGGGAGAATGAGCAGTTCTTC. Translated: CASSIGAGENEQFF.

CDR3 nucleotide sequence: TGTGCCAGCGGGGTAGCGGGAGGCAATGAGCAGTTCTTC. As protein: CASGVAGGNEQFF. This chain connects TRBV5-4 to TRBJ2-1, with 10 nucleotides matching TRBD2. CDR3 length equals 13 residues. J was trimmed by 6 bases and V by 7 bases; bases with no gene match: 4. Per the germline V gene, CDR1 is SGHNT and CDR2 is YYREEE (reference sequence).

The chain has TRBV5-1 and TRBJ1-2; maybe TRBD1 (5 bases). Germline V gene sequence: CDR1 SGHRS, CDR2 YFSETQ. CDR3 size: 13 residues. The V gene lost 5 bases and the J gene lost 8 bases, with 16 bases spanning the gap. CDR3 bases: TGCGCCAGCAGTTCCCAGGGAGGGTCCGGCTACACCTTC. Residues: CASSSQGGSGYTF.